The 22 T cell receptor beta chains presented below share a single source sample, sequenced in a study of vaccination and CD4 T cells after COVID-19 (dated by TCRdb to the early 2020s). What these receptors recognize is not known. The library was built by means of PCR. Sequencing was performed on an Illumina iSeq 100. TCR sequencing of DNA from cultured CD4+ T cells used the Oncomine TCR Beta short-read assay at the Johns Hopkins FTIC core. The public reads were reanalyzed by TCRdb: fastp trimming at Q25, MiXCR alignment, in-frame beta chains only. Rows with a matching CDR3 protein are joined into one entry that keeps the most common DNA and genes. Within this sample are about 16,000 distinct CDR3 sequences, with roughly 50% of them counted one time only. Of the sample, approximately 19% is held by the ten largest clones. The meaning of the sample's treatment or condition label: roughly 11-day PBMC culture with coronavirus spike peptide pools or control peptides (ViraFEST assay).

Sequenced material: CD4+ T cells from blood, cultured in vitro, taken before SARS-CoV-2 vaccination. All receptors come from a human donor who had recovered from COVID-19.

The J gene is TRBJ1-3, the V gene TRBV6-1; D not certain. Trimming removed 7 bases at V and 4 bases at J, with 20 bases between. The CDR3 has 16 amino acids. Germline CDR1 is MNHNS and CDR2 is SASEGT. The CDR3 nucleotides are TGTGCCAGCATCACCTCGTCGGGTATCAGCGGAAACACCATATATTTT. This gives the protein CASITSSGISGNTIYF.

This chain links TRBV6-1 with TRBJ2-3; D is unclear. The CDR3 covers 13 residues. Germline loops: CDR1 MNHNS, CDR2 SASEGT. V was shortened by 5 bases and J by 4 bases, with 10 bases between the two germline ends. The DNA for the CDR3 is TGTGCCAGCAGTCGTGGACGCGCAGATACGCAGTATTTT. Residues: CASSRGRADTQYF.

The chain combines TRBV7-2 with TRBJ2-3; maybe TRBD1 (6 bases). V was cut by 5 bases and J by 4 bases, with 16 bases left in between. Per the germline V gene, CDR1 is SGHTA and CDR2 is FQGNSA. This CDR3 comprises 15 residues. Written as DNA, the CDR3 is TGTGCCAGCAGCCGCCAAACAGGGAATCCAGATACGCAGTATTTT. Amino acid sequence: CASSRQTGNPDTQYF.

CDR3: CSARAGTAYNEQFF. As DNA, the CDR3 is TGCAGTGCTAGGGCCGGGACAGCTTACAATGAGCAGTTCTTC. This chain connects TRBV20-1 to TRBJ2-1; 7 bases map to TRBD1. J lost 4 bases, V lost 3 bases, and 6 bases had no gene match. CDR1 is DFQATT, CDR2 SNEGSKA, per germline (reference sequence). CDR3 length equals 14 residues.

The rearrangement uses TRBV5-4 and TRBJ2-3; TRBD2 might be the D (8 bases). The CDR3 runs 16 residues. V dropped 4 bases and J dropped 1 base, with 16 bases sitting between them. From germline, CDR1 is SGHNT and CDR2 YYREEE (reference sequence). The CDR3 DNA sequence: TGTGCCAGCAGCCACCGACAGGGACTAGGCACAGATACGCAGTATTTT. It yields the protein CASSHRQGLGTDTQYF.

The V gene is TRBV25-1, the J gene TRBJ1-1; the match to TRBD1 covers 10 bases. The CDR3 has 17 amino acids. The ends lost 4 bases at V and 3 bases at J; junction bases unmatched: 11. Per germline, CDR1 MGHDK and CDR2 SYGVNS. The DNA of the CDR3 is TGTGCCAGCAGTGTTGGGCCCCGACAGGGGGCGGACACTGAAGCTTTCTTT. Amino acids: CASSVGPRQGADTEAFF.

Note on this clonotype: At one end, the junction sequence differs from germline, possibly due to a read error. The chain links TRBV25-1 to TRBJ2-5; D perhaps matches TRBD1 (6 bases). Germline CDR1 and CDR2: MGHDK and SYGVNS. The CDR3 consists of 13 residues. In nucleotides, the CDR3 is TGTGCCAGCAGTGAACCGGGACAAGGGACCCAGTACTTC. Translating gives CASSEPGQGTQYF.

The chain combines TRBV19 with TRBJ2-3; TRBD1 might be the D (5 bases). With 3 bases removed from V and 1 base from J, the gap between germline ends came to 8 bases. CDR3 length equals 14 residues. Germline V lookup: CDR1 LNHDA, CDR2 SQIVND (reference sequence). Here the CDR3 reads CASSIIGGTDTQYF. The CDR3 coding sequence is TGTGCCAGTAGTATTATAGGGGGCACAGATACGCAGTATTTT.

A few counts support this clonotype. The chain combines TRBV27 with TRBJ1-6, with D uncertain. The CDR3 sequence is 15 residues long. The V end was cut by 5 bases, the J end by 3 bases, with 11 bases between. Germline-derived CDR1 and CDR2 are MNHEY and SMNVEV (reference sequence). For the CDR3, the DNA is TGTGCCAGCAGTCCCGGACGGAACTATAATTCACCCCTCCACTTT. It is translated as CASSPGRNYNSPLHF.

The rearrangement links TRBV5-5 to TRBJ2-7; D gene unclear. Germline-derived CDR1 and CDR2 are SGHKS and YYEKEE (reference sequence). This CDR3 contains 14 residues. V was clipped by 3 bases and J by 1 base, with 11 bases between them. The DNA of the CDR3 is TGTGCCAGCAGCTCCCTCTTCAGGTCCTACGAGCAGTACTTC. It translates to CASSSLFRSYEQYF.

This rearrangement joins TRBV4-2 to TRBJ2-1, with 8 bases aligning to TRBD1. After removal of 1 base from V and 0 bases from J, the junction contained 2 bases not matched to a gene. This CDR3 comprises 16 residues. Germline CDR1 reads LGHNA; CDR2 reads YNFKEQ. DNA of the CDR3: TGTGCCAGCAGCCAAGTCGGACAGGGCTCCTACAATGAGCAGTTCTTC. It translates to CASSQVGQGSYNEQFF.

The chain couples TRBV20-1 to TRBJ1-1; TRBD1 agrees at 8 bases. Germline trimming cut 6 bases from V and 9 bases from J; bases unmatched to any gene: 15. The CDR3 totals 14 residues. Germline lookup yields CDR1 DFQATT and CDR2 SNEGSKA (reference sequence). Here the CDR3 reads CSAKTDRRTGKAFF. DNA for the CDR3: TGCAGTGCGAAGACAGACCGGAGGACAGGGAAAGCTTTCTTT.

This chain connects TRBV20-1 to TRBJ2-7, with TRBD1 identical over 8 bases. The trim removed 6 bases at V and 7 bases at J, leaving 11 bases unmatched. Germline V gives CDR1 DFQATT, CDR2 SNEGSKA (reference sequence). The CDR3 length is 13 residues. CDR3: CSALPGQVKEQYF. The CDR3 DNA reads TGCAGTGCGCTTCCGGGACAGGTTAAAGAGCAGTACTTC.

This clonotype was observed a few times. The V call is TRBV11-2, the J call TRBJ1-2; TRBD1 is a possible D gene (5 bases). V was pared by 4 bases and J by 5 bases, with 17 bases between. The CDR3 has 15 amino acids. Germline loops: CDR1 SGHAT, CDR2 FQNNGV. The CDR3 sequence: CASSSGRGDQYGYTF. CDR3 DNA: TGTGCCAGCAGCTCCGGACGGGGCGACCAATATGGCTACACCTTC.

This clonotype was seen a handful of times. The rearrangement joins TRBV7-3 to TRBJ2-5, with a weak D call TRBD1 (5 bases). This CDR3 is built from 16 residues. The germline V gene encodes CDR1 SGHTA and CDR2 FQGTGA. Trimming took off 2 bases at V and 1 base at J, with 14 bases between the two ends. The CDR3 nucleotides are TGTGCCAGCAGCTTAGGCTCCAGGGCAGGCCAAGAGACCCAGTACTTC. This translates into CASSLGSRAGQETQYF.

The CDR3: CSASQGLNSPLHF. The CDR3 DNA reads as TGCAGTGCTAGTCAGGGGTTAAATTCACCCCTCCACTTT. This chain links TRBV20-1 with TRBJ1-6, with D tentatively TRBD1 (6 bases). Germline CDR1 is DFQATT and CDR2 is SNEGSKA (reference sequence). The CDR3 has 13 amino acids. Deletions cut 3 bases from V and 7 bases from J, with 10 bases between.

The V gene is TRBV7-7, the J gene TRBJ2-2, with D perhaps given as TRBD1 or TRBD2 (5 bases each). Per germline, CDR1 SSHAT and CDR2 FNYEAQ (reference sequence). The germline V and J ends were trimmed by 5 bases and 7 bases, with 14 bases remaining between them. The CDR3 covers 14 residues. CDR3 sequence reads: CASSRDLKDGELFF. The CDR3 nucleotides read TGTGCCAGCAGCCGGGACCTAAAGGACGGGGAGCTGTTTTTT.

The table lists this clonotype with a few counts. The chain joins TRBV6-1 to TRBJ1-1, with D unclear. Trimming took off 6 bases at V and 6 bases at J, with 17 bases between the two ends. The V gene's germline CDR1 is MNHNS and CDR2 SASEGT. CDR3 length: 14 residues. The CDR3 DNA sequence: TGTGCCAGCAGCCCCACCTCTCTTTACGCTGAAGCTTTCTTT. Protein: CASSPTSLYAEAFF.

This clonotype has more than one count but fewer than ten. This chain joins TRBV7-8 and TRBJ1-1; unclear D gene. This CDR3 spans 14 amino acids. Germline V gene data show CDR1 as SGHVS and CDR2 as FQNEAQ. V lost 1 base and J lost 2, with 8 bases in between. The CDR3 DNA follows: TGTGCCAGCAGCTTAGTGTTCCACAACACTGAAGCTTTCTTT. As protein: CASSLVFHNTEAFF.

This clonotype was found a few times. This CDR3 is CSARPSANTDTQYF. The CDR3 DNA reads as TGCAGTGCCCGACCTAGCGCTAACACAGATACGCAGTATTTT. This rearrangement joins TRBV20-1 to TRBJ2-3, with D tentatively TRBD2 (6 bases). The CDR3 covers 14 residues. In germline, CDR1 is DFQATT, CDR2 SNEGSKA (reference sequence). Trimming took off 6 bases at V and 2 bases at J, with 15 bases between the two ends.

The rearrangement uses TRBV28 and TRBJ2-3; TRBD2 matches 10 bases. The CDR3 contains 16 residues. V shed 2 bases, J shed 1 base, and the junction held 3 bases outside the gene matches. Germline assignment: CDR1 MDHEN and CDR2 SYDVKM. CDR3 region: CASSLGLAGGTDTQYF. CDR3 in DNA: TGTGCCAGCAGTTTAGGGCTAGCGGGAGGCACAGATACGCAGTATTTT.

CDR3: CASSPFRGVNSPLHF. As DNA, the CDR3 is TGTGCCAGCAGCCCCTTTCGGGGAGTTAATTCACCCCTCCACTTT. The chain recombines TRBV14 with TRBJ1-6; D is unresolved. Trimming removed 4 bases from V and 6 bases from J, with 13 bases in between. The germline V gene has CDR1 SGHDN and CDR2 FVKESK. The CDR3 loop spans 15 amino acids.